This TCR beta chain stems from a study of blood T cell repertoires in COVID-19. Study in general: Material from acute and convalescent COVID-19 was sourced from the United States, Italy and Spain.

The method was immunoSEQ multiplex PCR; TCRdb's version includes in-frame clones alone and lacks a portion of them. The top ten clones hold approximately 12% of a sample with about 180,000 clones, roughly three quarters of them seen once. This sequence was found in an elderly woman with COVID-19, enrolled during active disease. The sample comprised peripheral blood.

CDR3 amino acids: CASSLVLAGGPHEQYF. For the CDR3, the DNA is TGTGCCAGCAGTTTAGTACTAGCGGGAGGGCCCCACGAGCAGTACTTC. The chain combines TRBV27 with TRBJ2-7, with TRBD2 identical over 13 bases. With V trimmed by 2 bases and J by 5 bases, 6 bases remained unmatched. CDR1 and CDR2 (germline): MNHEY, SMNVEV (reference sequence). There are 16 residues in the CDR3.